Shown below are 25 T cell receptor beta chains from a single sample sequenced in a study of blood T cell repertoires in COVID-19. TCRdb keeps only in-frame clones here, not all; method: immunoSEQ multiplex PCR. The sample gives 300,000 to 350,000 clones, approximately 90% of which show up once; approximately 3.5% is in the top ten. Source material: peripheral blood. The source is a woman younger than 35 who had recovered from COVID-19.

The chain joins TRBV7-6 to TRBJ1-2; D is perhaps TRBD1 (6 bases). Between the trimmed V and J ends, which lost 0 bases and 2 bases, there was a span of 7 bases. Germline lookup yields CDR1 SGHVS and CDR2 FNYEAQ. CDR3 length: 14 amino acids. CDR3 protein: CASSLAGGNYGYTF. The CDR3, as DNA: TGTGCCAGCAGCTTAGCAGGGGGAAACTATGGCTACACCTTC. The whole variable domain, filled in from reference TRBV7-6 and TRBJ1-2, reads GAGVSQSPRYKVTKRGQDVALRCDPISGHVSLYWYRQALGQGPEFLTYFNYEAQQDKSGLPNDRFSAERPEGSISTLTIQRTEQRDSAMYRCASSLAGGNYGYTFGSGTRLTVV.

The chain is built from TRBV5-5 and TRBJ2-7; 7 bases are shared with TRBD2. With V trimmed by 4 bases and J by 6 bases, 10 bases remained unmatched. Germline CDR1 is SGHKS and CDR2 is YYEKEE (reference sequence). This CDR3 comprises 14 residues. This chain's CDR3 is CASSLGPSGSEQYV. The CDR3 DNA is TGTGCCAGCAGCCTGGGGCCTAGCGGCAGCGAGCAGTACGTC.

The V gene is TRBV29-1, the J gene TRBJ1-2; the D is unclear. The CDR3 spans 13 residues. Germline loops: CDR1 SQVTM, CDR2 ANQGSEA. CDR3 nucleotides: TGCACCGTAGATGAGGGAATTATCTATGGCTACACCTTC. It codes for CTVDEGIIYGYTF.

The V and J genes are TRBV28 and TRBJ1-1; D is possibly TRBD1 (6 bases). The germline V gene has CDR1 MDHEN and CDR2 SYDVKM. This CDR3 is 12 amino acids long. The ends were cut back, 3 bases at V and 10 bases at J, with 12 bases in the middle. In DNA, the CDR3 is TGTGCCAGCAGTTTTAGCTTCAGGGGAGCTTTCTTT. This translates into CASSFSFRGAFF.

This sequence joins TRBV4-1 and TRBJ2-1, with no clear D. Trimming cost V 1 base and J 10 bases, with 14 bases left between them. Germline V lookup: CDR1 MGHRA, CDR2 YSYEKL. The CDR3 consists of 14 residues. As DNA, the CDR3 is TGCGCCAGCAGCCAAGTCGGCGCTAGGCAGGAGCAGTTCTTC. This translates into CASSQVGARQEQFF.

The rearrangement joins TRBV28 to TRBJ1-1; 12 bases map to TRBD1. CDR1 MDHEN and CDR2 SYDVKM come from the germline V gene. The length of the CDR3 is 16 residues. The ends lost 8 bases at V and 4 bases at J; junction bases unmatched: 11. The CDR3 bases are TGTGCCAGCGGGCGGGGGACAGGGGGCCCAGCCACTGAAGCTTTCTTT. Protein sequence: CASGRGTGGPATEAFF.

This clone was seen just once. The chain recombines TRBV7-2 with TRBJ2-3, with 7 bases lining up with TRBD2. Germline values: CDR1 SGHTA, CDR2 FQGNSA. The CDR3 has 16 residues. V shed 3 bases and J 6 bases; nucleotides not matched to a gene: 12. The CDR3 bases are TGTGCCAGCAGCTTCCAAGCGGGAACGATTTTCGATACGCAGTATTTT. This translates into CASSFQAGTIFDTQYF.

The gene calls are TRBV18 and TRBJ2-5, with a tentative D call TRBD2 (5 bases). With 0 bases removed from V and 5 bases from J, the gap between germline ends came to 16 bases. The CDR3 is made up of 16 amino acids. Germline values: CDR1 KGHSH, CDR2 LQKENI. In DNA form, the CDR3 reads TGTGCCAGCTCACCACCGGCTAGCCAACTCCGGGAGACCCAGTACTTC. Amino acid sequence: CASSPPASQLRETQYF.

CDR3 in amino acids: CATSRVLRQRNTEAFF. CDR3 in DNA: TGTGCCACCAGCAGAGTTCTGCGACAGCGGAACACTGAAGCTTTCTTT. The J gene is TRBJ1-1, the V gene TRBV15, with D tentatively TRBD1 (5 bases). Germline V lookup: CDR1 LNHNV, CDR2 YYDKDF (reference sequence). The CDR3 is 16 residues long. V lost 1 base and J lost 1, with 13 bases in between. The full variable domain, with the rest looked up from reference TRBV15 and TRBJ1-1, is DAMVIQNPRYQVTQFGKPVTLSCSQTLNHNVMYWYQQKSSQAPKLLFHYYDKDFNNEADTPDNFQSRRPNTSFCFLDIRSPGLGDTAMYLCATSRVLRQRNTEAFFGQGTRLTVV.

The chain couples TRBV10-3 to TRBJ2-2; 8 bases line up with TRBD2. CDR1 and CDR2 (germline): ENHRY, SYGVKD. V was pared by 10 bases and J by 7 bases, with 8 bases of the junction left unmatched. The length of the CDR3 is 13 residues. The CDR3 loop is CATYSGTLGELFF. CDR3 DNA: TGTGCCACGTATAGCGGGACCCTCGGGGAGCTGTTTTTT.

The gene calls are TRBV6-6 and TRBJ1-4; D is unresolved. The CDR3 loop spans 14 amino acids. CDR1 and CDR2 from the germline V gene are MNHNY and SVGAGI (reference sequence). Trimming pared 7 bases from V and 7 bases from J, leaving 16 bases between. The CDR3 region is CASTLVDWSEKLFF. CDR3 sequence (DNA): TGTGCCAGCACCCTGGTGGACTGGAGTGAAAAACTGTTTTTT.

This chain connects TRBV9 to TRBJ1-2; no clear D. The CDR3 contains 14 residues. Trimming left V 2 bases short and J 3 bases short, with 11 bases between. Germline loops: CDR1 SGDLS, CDR2 YYNGEE. The CDR3 nucleotides read TGTGCCAGCAGCGTCAGACCTCAGGACTATGGCTACACCTTC. Protein sequence: CASSVRPQDYGYTF.

In this sample, this clone turned up once. The rearrangement joins TRBV4-1 to TRBJ2-5; 11 bases are a match to TRBD2. This CDR3 is 18 amino acids long. Germline V CDR1 and CDR2: MGHRA, YSYEKL. The V and J ends lost 1 base and 3 bases, in that order; junction bases with no gene match: 10. The CDR3 DNA reads as TGCGCCAGCAGCCAAGCCGTCCCCATACTAGCGGGAGAAGAGACCCAGTACTTC. Its translation is CASSQAVPILAGEETQYF.

The CDR3 sequence is CASSGTFNTEAFF. The CDR3 DNA sequence: TGTGCCAGCAGTGGGACATTTAACACTGAAGCTTTCTTT. V and J are TRBV12-3 or TRBV12-4 and TRBJ1-1; tentatively, D is TRBD1 (6 bases). Trimming removed 5 bases at V and 2 bases at J, with 9 bases between. The CDR3 is made up of 13 amino acids.

The chain is built from TRBV4-1 and TRBJ1-5; 7 bases align to TRBD1. This CDR3 has 15 residues. Per the germline V gene, CDR1 is MGHRA and CDR2 is YSYEKL. Unmatched junction bases numbered 7, after V lost 5 bases and J lost 3 bases. In DNA form, the CDR3 reads TGCGCCAGCAGCGCCCGGACAGGTGCCAATCAGCCCCAGCATTTT. Translating gives CASSARTGANQPQHF.

The genes are TRBV11-3 and TRBJ2-1; D perhaps matches TRBD1 (6 bases). From germline, CDR1 is SGHNT and CDR2 YENEEA. The CDR3 spans 12 residues. Trimming removed 5 bases at V and 9 bases at J, with 11 bases between. The CDR3 loop is CASSARQAEQFF. The CDR3 coding sequence is TGTGCCAGCAGCGCTAGACAGGCTGAGCAGTTCTTC.

The chain employs TRBV3-1 (or the pseudogene TRBV3-2) and TRBJ2-5; D uncertain. The CDR3 contains 16 residues. The V gene lost 3 bases and the J gene lost 0 bases, with 14 bases spanning the gap. In germline, CDR1 is LGHDT, CDR2 YNNKEL (reference sequence). The DNA of the CDR3 is TGTGCCAGCAGCCACCCAGTTCGGCGGTACCAAGAGACCCAGTACTTC. This encodes CASSHPVRRYQETQYF.

This rearrangement joins TRBV10-3 to TRBJ1-5; 10 bases agree with TRBD1. CDR1 and CDR2 from the germline V gene are ENHRY and SYGVKD. V lost 0 bases, J lost 5 bases, and 7 bases stayed unmatched. The CDR3 has 17 residues. DNA for the CDR3: TGTGCCATCAGTGAGTCTGGGAAGGGGACAGGGGATCAGCCCCAGCATTTT. Amino acids: CAISESGKGTGDQPQHF.

V usage is TRBV6-5 and J usage is TRBJ1-1; D is undetermined. CDR1 and CDR2 (germline): MNHEY, SVGAGI. The CDR3 is 13 amino acids. The V and J ends lost 7 bases and 6 bases respectively, with 15 bases between them. For the CDR3, the DNA is TGTGCCAGCAACTTGCCCGGCGGCGCTGAAGCTTTCTTT. Translation gives CASNLPGGAEAFF.

The chain combines TRBV19 with TRBJ1-2; 8 bases agree with TRBD1. The V gene's germline CDR1 is LNHDA and CDR2 SQIVND (reference sequence). The CDR3 sequence is 14 residues long. Trimming took 5 bases from V and 8 from J; bases not matched to a gene: 10. CDR3 nucleotide sequence: TGTGCCAGTAGTCCCCGGTCAGGGGGCCTGGGCTACACCTTC. It encodes CASSPRSGGLGYTF.

This sequence joins TRBV4-3 and TRBJ2-5; 7 nucleotides align to TRBD1. The germline gives CDR1 LGHNA, CDR2 YSLEER. Trimming cost V 0 bases and J 9 bases; bases outside gene matches: 10. CDR3 length equals 15 residues. The CDR3 region is CASSQEHRGGLSQYF. Here the CDR3 DNA reads TGCGCCAGCAGCCAAGAACACAGGGGCGGTTTGTCCCAGTACTTC.

The chain carries TRBV11-3 and TRBJ1-4; possibly TRBD1 for D (5 bases). V gave up 3 bases and J gave up 8 bases, with 16 bases separating them. Germline lookup yields CDR1 SGHNT and CDR2 YENEEA. CDR3 length: 15 residues. The CDR3 is CASSFRGRGGEKLFF. In DNA, the CDR3 is TGTGCCAGCAGCTTTCGGGGACGTGGAGGGGAAAAACTGTTTTTT.

V and J are TRBV30 and TRBJ1-4, with no clear D. The CDR3 extends over 14 amino acids. Germline CDR1 is GTSNPN and CDR2 is SVGIG (reference sequence). Trimming removed 5 bases from V and 7 bases from J, with 17 bases in between. The CDR3 DNA is TGTGCCTGGGGGCTCACCCTCGGTGGTGAAAAACTGTTTTTT. It is translated as CAWGLTLGGEKLFF.

This chain connects TRBV10-3 to TRBJ2-1, with D possibly matching TRBD2 (6 bases). V was shortened by 3 bases and J by 0 bases, with 12 bases between the two germline ends. CDR1 is ENHRY, CDR2 SYGVKD, per germline. CDR3 length: 16 residues. The CDR3 loop is CAISDYGGSSYNEQFF. CDR3 nucleotide sequence: TGTGCCATCAGTGACTACGGGGGATCCTCCTACAATGAGCAGTTCTTC.

The chain couples TRBV5-7 to TRBJ2-7; 9 positions agree with TRBD1. TRBV5-7 is classed as an ORF, of uncertain function. Trimming removed 4 bases from V and 3 bases from J; junction bases left unmatched: 2. This CDR3 is built from 13 residues. Written as DNA, the CDR3 is TGTGCCAGCAGCACGGGACAGGGCTACGAGCAGTACGTC. As protein: CASSTGQGYEQYV.